This TCR beta chain was retrieved from a study of T-cell memory formation after mild COVID-19. This clonotype came up many times. The CDR3 loop spans 13 amino acids. V was trimmed by 5 bases and J by 2 bases, leaving 10 bases between them. TCRdb reprocessed the 5' RACE reads via MiXCR and lists one record per CDR3 protein. The repertoire includes about 50,000 distinct CDR3 sequences, around 7.3% of them detected once, and 1.4% sits in the top ten. The receptor was derived from a man younger than 35 who had mild COVID-19 (a few samples of this study predate the infection). Cell type and time point are not known. Sequencing used PBMCs or a T cell subset sorted from them (not recorded which). The V and J genes are TRBV12-3 or TRBV12-4 and TRBJ2-7; D not resolved. CDR3 coding DNA: TGTGCCAGCAGTGGGAACACGGCCTACGAGCAGTACTTC. Translation gives CASSGNTAYEQYF.